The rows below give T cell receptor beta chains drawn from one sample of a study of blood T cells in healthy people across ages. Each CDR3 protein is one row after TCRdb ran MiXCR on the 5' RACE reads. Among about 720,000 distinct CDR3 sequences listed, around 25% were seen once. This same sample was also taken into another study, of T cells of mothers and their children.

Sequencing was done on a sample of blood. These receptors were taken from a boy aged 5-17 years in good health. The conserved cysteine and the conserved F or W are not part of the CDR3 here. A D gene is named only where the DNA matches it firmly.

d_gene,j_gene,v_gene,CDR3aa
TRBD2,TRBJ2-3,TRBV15,ATSRVGTSEYTDTQY
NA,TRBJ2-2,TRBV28,ASSDPGGDISGELF
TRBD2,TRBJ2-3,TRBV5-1,ASSIAGRAADTQY
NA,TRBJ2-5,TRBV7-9,ASSLGVRGHQETQY
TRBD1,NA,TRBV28,ASSLRDRPTYEQY
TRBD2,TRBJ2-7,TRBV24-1,ATTTSGDYEQC
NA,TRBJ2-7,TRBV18,ASSPSMIHEQY
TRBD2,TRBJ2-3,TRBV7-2,ASSSTGTSGSWGLDTQY
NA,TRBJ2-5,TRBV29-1,SLSGGGGRLETQY
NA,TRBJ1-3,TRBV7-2,ASSPGLAQDTIY
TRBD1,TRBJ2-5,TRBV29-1,SVEDPRQGGYQETQY
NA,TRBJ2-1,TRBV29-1,SVGSTSSYNEQF
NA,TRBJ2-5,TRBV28,VSSWTGRETQY
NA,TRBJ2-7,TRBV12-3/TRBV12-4,ASRRGRAFHEQY
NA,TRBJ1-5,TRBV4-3,ASSLGGGLNQPQH
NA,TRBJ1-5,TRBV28,ASSLRLLGQPQH
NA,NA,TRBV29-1,SVALGVPYEQY
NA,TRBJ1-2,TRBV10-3,AISEDGQSYYGYT
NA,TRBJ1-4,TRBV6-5,ASSYSIGDTNEKLF
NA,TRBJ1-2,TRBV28,ASSFLQGPSAGYT
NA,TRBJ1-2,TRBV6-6,ASGPLRGNYGYT
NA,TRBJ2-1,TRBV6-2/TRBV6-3,VARGSSYNGQF
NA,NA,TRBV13,ASSPQGLAGGPNEQY
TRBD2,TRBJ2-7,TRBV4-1,ASSQEVAGGEQY
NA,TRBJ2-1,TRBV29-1,SVRGLPSYNEQF
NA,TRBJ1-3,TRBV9,ASSVAGDFSGNTIY